This TCR beta chain was sequenced for a study of blood T cell repertoires in COVID-19. Clones were read by immunoSEQ multiplex PCR, and TCRdb kept only the in-frame ones, dropping some. Altogether some 260,000 clones are present, approximately 85% being singletons, with the ten largest covering about 0.7%. The CDR3 spans 13 residues. The germline V gene has CDR1 SGHNT and CDR2 YENEEA. Trimming left V 8 bases short and J 2 bases short, with 12 bases between. This chain joins TRBV11-3 and TRBJ1-1; D not resolved. This TCR came from a human donor in a cohort sampled during active COVID-19. Material: peripheral blood. CDR3 sequence (DNA): TGTGCCAGCTCCACTTCAACTAACACTGAAGCTTTCTTT. Translated, it gives CASSTSTNTEAFF.